This T cell receptor beta chain was captured in a study of cytomegalovirus exposure and HLA in healthy donors. General observations from the study: The study labeled about 160 TCR beta chains cytomegalovirus-associated. It was found in a later analysis that first-cohort TCR clusters tended to co-occur in the 120 validation repertoires. Researchers reported that a few CMV-associated chains were confirmed in vitro as CMV antigen-specific.

For this clone: Its antigen is unknown.

Method: immunoSEQ multiplex PCR; TCRdb's copy keeps in-frame clones and lacks some. The sample yields under 140,000 clones, approximately 88% seen once. This CDR3 has 11 residues. Per germline, CDR1 DFQATT and CDR2 SNEGSKA (reference sequence). The chain recombines TRBV20-1 with TRBJ2-7; D gene unclear. The clonotype originates from a woman in her twenties or thirties in good health and CMV-seropositive. Material: PBMCs. CDR3 nucleotides: TGCGGCGCGGAGAGCTCCTACGAGCAGTACTTC. It specifies CGAESSYEQYF.